This record covers a single T cell receptor (beta chain). This entry comes from a study of T cells after yellow fever vaccination. V was pared by 4 bases and J by 2 bases, with 17 bases between. The germline CDR1 and CDR2 sequences are LNHDA and SQIVND (reference sequence). The CDR3 is 17 residues long. MiXCR was run by TCRdb on the 5' RACE reads, yielding one entry per CDR3 protein. The sample has about 350,000 distinct CDR3 sequences, about 4% seen once. The origin of this receptor is a man younger than 35 who received the YFV17D yellow fever vaccine. Sample: PBMCs, taken 5 days after the yellow fever booster vaccination. This chain links TRBV19 with TRBJ2-2; D is ambiguous. Here the CDR3 DNA reads TGTGCCAGTAGTACCTCAGGTCCGAGTCTTAACACCGGGGAGCTGTTTTTT. Translating it yields CASSTSGPSLNTGELFF.